The 7 T cell receptor beta chains below were found in one sample sequenced in a study of blood T cell repertoires in COVID-19. Sequenced by immunoSEQ multiplex PCR; TCRdb stores in-frame clones only, minus some. The profile covers over 150,000 clones, with around nine tenths appearing a single time and over 15% taken by the ten largest. The specimen was peripheral blood. These receptor sequences come from a man aged 50 to 60 with COVID-19, enrolled during active disease.

This chain joins TRBV30 and TRBJ2-5; a weak D match, TRBD1 (5 bases). V dropped 5 bases and J dropped 2 bases, with 12 bases sitting between them. The germline CDR1 and CDR2 sequences are GTSNPN and SVGIG (reference sequence). This CDR3 spans 13 amino acids. CDR3 bases: TGTGCCTGGGCAGGGCCCGAACAAGAGACCCAGTACTTC. Protein: CAWAGPEQETQYF. The full variable domain, rest sourced from reference TRBV30 and TRBJ2-5, is SQTIHQWPATLVQPVGSPLSLECTVEGTSNPNLYWYRQAAGRGLQLLFYSVGIGQISSEVPQNLSASRPQDRQFILSSKKLLLSDSGFYLCAWAGPEQETQYFGPGTRLLVL.

The rearrangement joins TRBV5-4 to TRBJ2-3; D perhaps matches TRBD2 (6 bases). CDR3 length equals 15 residues. Trimming removed 0 bases from V and 0 bases from J, with 8 bases in between. CDR1 SGHNT and CDR2 YYREEE come from the germline V gene (reference sequence). The CDR3 sequence: CASSLGGVSTDTQYF. CDR3 bases: TGTGCCAGCAGCTTGGGCGGGGTAAGCACAGATACGCAGTATTTT.

The gene calls are TRBV12-3 or TRBV12-4 and TRBJ1-1; no clear D. V gave up 0 bases and J gave up 4 bases, with 6 bases separating them. The CDR3 is 13 amino acids. CDR3 residues: CASSLALSTEAFF. The DNA for the CDR3 is TGTGCCAGCAGTTTAGCGCTCAGCACTGAAGCTTTCTTT.

The chain is built from TRBV6-5 and TRBJ1-3; TRBD1 aligns across 8 bases. The CDR3 is 15 amino acids. Germline values: CDR1 MNHEY, CDR2 SVGAGI. Germline trimming cut 7 bases from V and 2 bases from J; bases unmatched to any gene: 7. Written as DNA, the CDR3 is TGTGCCAGCACTGCGGACAGGGTCCCTGGAAACACCATATATTTT. It translates to CASTADRVPGNTIYF.

The V gene is TRBV6-5, the J gene TRBJ1-5, with a possible D match to TRBD1 (5 bases). Germline V lookup: CDR1 MNHEY, CDR2 SVGAGI. The CDR3 loop spans 14 amino acids. V was shortened by 5 bases and J by 2 bases, with 10 bases between the two germline ends. DNA of the CDR3: TGTGCCAGCAGTCAGGGATTTGGCAATCAGCCCCAGCATTTT. Translating it yields CASSQGFGNQPQHF.

V gene TRBV11-3 combines with J gene TRBJ2-3; D is possibly TRBD1 (6 bases). Trimming pared 5 bases from V and 5 bases from J, leaving 20 bases between. The CDR3 contains 16 residues. Germline CDR1 reads SGHNT; CDR2 reads YENEEA. The CDR3 DNA follows: TGTGCCAGCAGCCAAGGGGCCCCAGGGGCGGGAGATACGCAGTATTTT. This codes for CASSQGAPGAGDTQYF.

The V call is TRBV28, the J call TRBJ2-6, with D hard to call. This CDR3 has 16 amino acids. Trimming took off 5 bases at V and 0 bases at J, with 11 bases between the two ends. The germline V gene encodes CDR1 MDHEN and CDR2 SYDVKM. The CDR3 loop reads CASSPVQSSGANVLTF. CDR3 DNA sequence: TGTGCCAGCAGTCCCGTCCAGTCCTCTGGGGCCAACGTCCTGACTTTC.